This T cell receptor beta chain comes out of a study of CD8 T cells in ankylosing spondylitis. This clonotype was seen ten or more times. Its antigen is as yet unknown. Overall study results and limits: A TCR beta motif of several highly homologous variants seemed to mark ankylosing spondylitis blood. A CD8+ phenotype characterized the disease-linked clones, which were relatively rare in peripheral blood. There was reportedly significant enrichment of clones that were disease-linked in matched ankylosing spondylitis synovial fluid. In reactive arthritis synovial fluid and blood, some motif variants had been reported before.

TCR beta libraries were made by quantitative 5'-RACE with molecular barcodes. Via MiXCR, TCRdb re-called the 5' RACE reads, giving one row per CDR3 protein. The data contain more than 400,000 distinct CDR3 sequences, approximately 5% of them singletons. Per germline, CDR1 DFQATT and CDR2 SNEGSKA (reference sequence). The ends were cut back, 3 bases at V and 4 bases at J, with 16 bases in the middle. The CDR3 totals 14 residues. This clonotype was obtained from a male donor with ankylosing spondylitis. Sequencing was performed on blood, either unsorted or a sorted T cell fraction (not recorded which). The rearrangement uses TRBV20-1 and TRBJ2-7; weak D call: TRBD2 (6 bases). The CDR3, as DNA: TGCAGTGCTAGGGGCGGGACTTTAACTTACGAGCAGTACTTC. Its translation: CSARGGTLTYEQYF.